This T cell receptor (beta chain) derives from a study of OX40 agonist ivuxolimab in advanced cancers. Germline values: CDR1 MNHEY, CDR2 SMNVEV (reference sequence). Trimming took 3 bases from V and 7 from J; bases not matched to a gene: 5. The CDR3 loop spans 13 amino acids. The table came from immunoSEQ multiplex PCR; TCRdb's copy has only in-frame clones and leaves some out. The sample has around 67,000 clones, about 86% seen once. The clonotype originates from an adult with an advanced solid tumor such as melanoma, head and neck, liver or kidney cancer. The sample was CD4+ or CD8+ T cells sorted from blood, taken in a trial of the OX40 agonist ivuxolimab. The rearrangement links TRBV27 to TRBJ1-2; TRBD1 matches 7 bases. The CDR3 here is CASSFTGARGYTF. The CDR3 DNA follows: TGTGCCAGCAGTTTTACAGGGGCGCGTGGCTACACCTTC.